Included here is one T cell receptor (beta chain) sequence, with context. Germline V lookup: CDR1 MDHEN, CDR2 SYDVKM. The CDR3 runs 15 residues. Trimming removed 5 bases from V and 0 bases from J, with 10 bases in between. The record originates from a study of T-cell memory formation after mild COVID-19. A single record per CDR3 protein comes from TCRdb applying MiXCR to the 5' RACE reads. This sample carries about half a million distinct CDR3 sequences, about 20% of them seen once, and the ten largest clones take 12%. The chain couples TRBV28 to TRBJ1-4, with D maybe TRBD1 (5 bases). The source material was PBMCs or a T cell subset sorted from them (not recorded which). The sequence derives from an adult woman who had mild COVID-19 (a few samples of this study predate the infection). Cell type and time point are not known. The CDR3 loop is CASSPPRATNEKLFF. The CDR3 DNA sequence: TGTGCCAGCAGTCCCCCCAGGGCAACTAATGAAAAACTGTTTTTT. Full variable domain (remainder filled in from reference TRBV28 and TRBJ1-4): DVKVTQSSRYLVKRTGEKVFLECVQDMDHENMFWYRQDPGLGLRLIYFSYDVKMKEKGDIPEGYSVSREKKERFSLILESASTNQTSMYLCASSPPRATNEKLFFGSGTQLSVL.